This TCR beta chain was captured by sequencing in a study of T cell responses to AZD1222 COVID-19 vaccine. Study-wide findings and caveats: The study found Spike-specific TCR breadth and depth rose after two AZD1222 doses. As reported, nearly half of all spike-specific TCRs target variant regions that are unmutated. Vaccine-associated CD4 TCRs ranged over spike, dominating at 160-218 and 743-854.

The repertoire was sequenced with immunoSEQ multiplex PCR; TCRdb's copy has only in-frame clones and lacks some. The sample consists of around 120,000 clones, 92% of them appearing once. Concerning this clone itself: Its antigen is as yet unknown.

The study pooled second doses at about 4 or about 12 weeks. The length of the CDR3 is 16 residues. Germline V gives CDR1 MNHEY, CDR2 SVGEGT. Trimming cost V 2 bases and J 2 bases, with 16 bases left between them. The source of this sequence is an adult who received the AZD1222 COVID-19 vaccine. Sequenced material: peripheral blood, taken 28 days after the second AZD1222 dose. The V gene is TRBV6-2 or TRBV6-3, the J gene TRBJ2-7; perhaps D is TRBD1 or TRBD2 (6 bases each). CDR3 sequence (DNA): TGTGCCAGCAGTTACGTCGGGGGCAAACTAACCTACGAGCAGTACTTC. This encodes CASSYVGGKLTYEQYF.